Following are 31 T cell receptor beta chains from one sample sequenced in a study of T cells in localized non-small cell lung cancer. TCRdb's copy holds only in-frame clones and misses some; the assay was immunoSEQ multiplex PCR. The data contain roughly 30,000 clones, approximately 90% of them singletons. The input for sequencing was peripheral blood, taken before any cancer treatment. Source of these receptors: a female donor over 55 with stage I lung adenocarcinoma.

J is TRBJ1-1 and V is TRBV18; D is unclear. The CDR3 has 13 residues. CDR1 and CDR2 (germline): KGHSH, LQKENI. Trimming removed 5 bases from V and 3 bases from J, with 10 bases in between. CDR3 bases: TGTGCCAGCTCAGAAGGGTGGGACACTGAAGCTTTCTTT. It codes for CASSEGWDTEAFF.

The CDR3 DNA reads as TGTGCCAGCAGCTTAGGGGGTCCCAGCGGCCGAGATACGCAGTATTTT. This translates into CASSLGGPSGRDTQYF. This sequence joins TRBV7-2 and TRBJ2-3; D is perhaps TRBD2 (5 bases). This CDR3 contains 16 residues. Trimming removed 1 base at V and 5 bases at J, with 16 bases between. CDR1 SGHTA and CDR2 FQGNSA come from the germline V gene.

V is TRBV6-5 and J is TRBJ2-5; tentative D call: TRBD2 (6 bases). V was trimmed by 2 bases and J by 4 bases, leaving 14 bases between them. CDR3 length: 15 residues. Per the germline V gene, CDR1 is MNHEY and CDR2 is SVGAGI. The CDR3 sequence: CASSYRGGVAETQYF. CDR3 in DNA: TGTGCCAGCAGTTACCGAGGAGGGGTGGCAGAGACCCAGTACTTC.

The chain carries TRBV7-9 and TRBJ1-2; D gene uncertain. The germline V gene has CDR1 SEHNR and CDR2 FQNEAQ (reference sequence). This CDR3 spans 16 amino acids. V gave up 5 bases and J gave up 2 bases, with 18 bases separating them. CDR3: CASSPSTGLGNYGYTF. The CDR3 region has the DNA TGTGCCAGCAGCCCCTCGACTGGGTTGGGAAACTATGGCTACACCTTC.

This chain links TRBV2 with TRBJ2-3; D possibly corresponds to TRBD1 (5 bases). The germline gives CDR1 SNHLY, CDR2 FYNNEI. This CDR3 has 13 residues. Trimming shortened V by 8 bases and J by 0 bases, and 9 bases separated the two germline ends. This CDR3 reads CASGADSTDTQYF. CDR3 coding DNA: TGTGCCAGCGGGGCGGATAGCACAGATACGCAGTATTTT.

This chain links TRBV7-8 with TRBJ1-1, with unresolved D. This CDR3 comprises 14 residues. The germline V gene has CDR1 SGHVS and CDR2 FQNEAQ. The V and J ends lost 2 bases and 0 bases respectively, with 7 bases between them. The CDR3 loop reads CASSLFKMNTEAFF. In DNA form, the CDR3 reads TGTGCCAGCAGCTTATTTAAGATGAACACTGAAGCTTTCTTT. Supplemented by reference TRBV7-8 and TRBJ1-1, the full variable domain reads GAGVSQSPRYKVAKRGQDVALRCDPISGHVSLFWYQQALGQGPEFLTYFQNEAQLDKSGLPSDRFFAERPEGSVSTLKIQRTQQEDSAVYLCASSLFKMNTEAFFGQGTRLTVV.

The chain is built from TRBV10-2 and TRBJ2-4, with D perhaps matching TRBD2 (6 bases). Germline assignment: CDR1 WSHSY and CDR2 SAAADI. Trimming removed 6 bases at V and 1 base at J, with 13 bases between. This CDR3 spans 15 amino acids. Written as DNA, the CDR3 is TGCGCCAGCAGAGGACCTGGGGGGGCCAAAAACATTCAGTACTTC. Translated: CASRGPGGAKNIQYF.

The V call is TRBV15, the J call TRBJ2-1, with a weak D call TRBD1 (6 bases). V lost 1 base and J 9 bases, leaving 13 bases between the germline ends. Germline lookup yields CDR1 LNHNV and CDR2 YYDKDF (reference sequence). The CDR3 loop spans 14 amino acids. CDR3 region: CATSRAPTGVEQFF. The CDR3 DNA follows: TGTGCCACCAGCAGAGCCCCGACAGGTGTTGAGCAGTTCTTC.

This sequence joins TRBV29-1 and TRBJ1-1; D uncertain. Germline V gene sequence: CDR1 SQVTM, CDR2 ANQGSEA. The V end lost 7 bases, the J end lost 3 bases, and 15 bases lay between the germline ends. This CDR3 has 13 amino acids. The CDR3 region is CSARRGSDTEAFF. The CDR3 DNA reads as TGCAGCGCCCGACGGGGTTCGGACACTGAAGCTTTCTTT.

The CDR3 DNA reads TGTGCCAGCTCACCACCGGGGAGCGAAAAACTGTTTTTT. Protein product: CASSPPGSEKLFF. The chain couples TRBV18 to TRBJ1-4; D gene uncertain. Germline CDR1 and CDR2: KGHSH and LQKENI. CDR3 length: 13 amino acids. The V gene lost 0 bases and the J gene lost 8 bases, with 7 bases spanning the gap. Drawing the rest from reference TRBV18 and TRBJ1-4, the complete variable domain is NAGVMQNPRHLVRRRGQEARLRCSPMKGHSHVYWYRQLPEEGLKFMVYLQKENIIDESGMPKERFSAEFPKEGPSILRIQQVVRGDSAAYFCASSPPGSEKLFFGSGTQLSVL.

Details on this clone: A junction end diverges from the germline sequence, so it may reflect a read error. This chain connects TRBV7-7 to TRBJ2-5, with 11 bases lining up with TRBD2. The CDR3 extends over 16 amino acids. Germline-derived CDR1 and CDR2 are SSHAT and FNYEAQ (reference sequence). The CDR3 region has the DNA TGTGCTAGCAGCCCCCCGGGGACTAGCGGCAGGCAGACCCAGTACTTC. It codes for CASSPPGTSGRQTQYF.

This chain uses TRBV29-1 with TRBJ2-1; D possibly matches TRBD1 or TRBD2 (5 bases each). Germline V gene sequence: CDR1 SQVTM, CDR2 ANQGSEA. V lost 7 bases and J lost 8, with 21 bases in between. The CDR3 has 14 amino acids. CDR3 sequence (DNA): TGCAGCGCCGGGGACGGCTCTCGAGGGGATGAGCAGTTCTTC. Its protein is CSAGDGSRGDEQFF.

V usage is TRBV5-4 and J usage is TRBJ2-5, with 7 bases lining up with TRBD2. The CDR3 sequence is 14 residues long. Trimming at V came to 4 bases and at J to 2 bases, leaving 5 bases not matched to a gene. Germline loops: CDR1 SGHNT, CDR2 YYREEE (reference sequence). CDR3 nucleotides: TGTGCCAGCAGCGCGGGACTACAACAAGAGACCCAGTACTTC. Amino acids: CASSAGLQQETQYF.

The sample holds one count of this clone. This chain joins TRBV27 and TRBJ2-3, with D possibly matching TRBD1 (5 bases). This CDR3 is 16 amino acids long. V lost 5 bases to trimming and J lost 0 bases, with 15 bases between them. Germline V CDR1 and CDR2: MNHEY, SMNVEV (reference sequence). The CDR3 protein is CASSHTTAHSTDTQYF. DNA for the CDR3: TGTGCCAGCAGTCACACGACAGCCCATAGCACAGATACGCAGTATTTT.

The V gene is TRBV25-1, the J gene TRBJ2-5, with 10 bases fitting TRBD1. With 4 bases clipped from V and 0 bases from J, the junction kept 8 bases outside the gene matches. The CDR3 length is 17 residues. CDR1 is MGHDK and CDR2 is SYGVNS in the germline V gene. The CDR3 loop reads CASSGNPGTGDQETQYF. The DNA of the CDR3 is TGTGCCAGCAGTGGGAACCCTGGGACAGGGGACCAAGAGACCCAGTACTTC. The full variable domain, its missing parts supplied by reference TRBV25-1 and TRBJ2-5, is EADIYQTPRYLVIGTGKKITLECSQTMGHDKMYWYQQDPGMELHLIHYSYGVNSTEKGDLSSESTVSRIRTEHFPLTLESARPSHTSQYLCASSGNPGTGDQETQYFGPGTRLLVL.

This chain connects TRBV13 to TRBJ2-3; 9 bases agree with TRBD2. The CDR3 sequence is 20 residues long. After removal of 6 bases from V and 0 bases from J, the junction contained 19 bases not matched to a gene. Germline V gene lookup returns CDR1 PRHDT and CDR2 FYEKMQ (reference sequence). In nucleotides, the CDR3 is TGTGCCAGCAGTCACACGGAAAGCGGGGGGCACGAATCTAGCACAGATACGCAGTATTTT. This translates into CASSHTESGGHESSTDTQYF.

The chain combines TRBV5-1 with TRBJ2-1, with 9 bases that match TRBD2. Trimming took 0 bases from V and 1 from J; bases not matched to a gene: 2. The CDR3 is 16 residues long. The germline gives CDR1 SGHRS, CDR2 YFSETQ. The DNA for the CDR3 is TGCGCCAGCAGCTTGGTTAGCGGGAGTTCCTACAATGAGCAGTTCTTC. Amino acids: CASSLVSGSSYNEQFF. Variable domain in full (rest from reference TRBV5-1 and TRBJ2-1): KAGVTQTPRYLIKTRGQQVTLSCSPISGHRSVSWYQQTPGQGLQFLFEYFSETQRNKGNFPGRFSGRQFSNSRSEMNVSTLELGDSALYLCASSLVSGSSYNEQFFGPGTRLTVL.

The genes are TRBV6-5 and TRBJ1-1; 10 bases agree with TRBD1. This CDR3 is 15 amino acids long. Trimming removed 5 bases from V and 2 bases from J; junction bases left unmatched: 5. CDR1 and CDR2 from the germline V gene are MNHEY and SVGAGI. The DNA for the CDR3 is TGTGCCAGCAGTGGACAGGGGGTTTCTAACACTGAAGCTTTCTTT. This sequence encodes CASSGQGVSNTEAFF.

The gene calls are TRBV9 and TRBJ1-3; D remains unclear. Germline V gene data show CDR1 as SGDLS and CDR2 as YYNGEE. The length of the CDR3 is 15 residues. Trimming removed 4 bases at V and 0 bases at J, with 11 bases between. CDR3 DNA sequence: TGTGCCAGCAGCCCCCAGACTGACTCTGGAAACACCATATATTTT. It specifies CASSPQTDSGNTIYF. Variable domain in full (rest from reference TRBV9 and TRBJ1-3): DSGVTQTPKHLITATGQRVTLRCSPRSGDLSVYWYQQSLDQGLQFLIQYYNGEERAKGNILERFSAQQFPDLHSELNLSSLELGDSALYFCASSPQTDSGNTIYFGEGSWLTVV.

The chain uses TRBV2 and TRBJ1-2, with D unclear. Germline V gene lookup returns CDR1 SNHLY and CDR2 FYNNEI. This CDR3 has 12 amino acids. V shed 6 bases and J shed 7 bases, with 12 bases lying between them. The CDR3 reads CASRNVVFGYTF. Here the CDR3 DNA reads TGTGCCAGCAGGAATGTCGTCTTTGGCTACACCTTC.

The chain carries TRBV5-8 and TRBJ2-7; 11 positions match TRBD1. The CDR3 sequence is 15 residues long. Trimming cost V 3 bases and J 6 bases; bases outside gene matches: 8. The germline V gene encodes CDR1 SGHTS and CDR2 YDEGEE. This CDR3 is CASSSGTGGGVEQYF. DNA for the CDR3: TGTGCCAGCAGCTCCGGGACAGGGGGAGGAGTCGAGCAGTACTTC.

The chain couples TRBV7-2 to TRBJ1-5, with D perhaps TRBD1 (6 bases). Trimming pared 1 base from V and 6 bases from J, leaving 10 bases between. CDR1 SGHTA and CDR2 FQGNSA come from the germline V gene. The CDR3 is made up of 14 amino acids. CDR3 sequence (DNA): TGTGCCAGCAGCTTAGATCAGGGGTTTCAGCCCCAGCATTTT. Protein sequence: CASSLDQGFQPQHF.

The CDR3 loop reads CASSEQGAIDEQYF. As DNA, the CDR3 is TGTGCCAGCAGTGAGCAGGGGGCTATCGACGAGCAGTACTTC. The chain uses TRBV7-9 and TRBJ2-7; the match to TRBD1 covers 8 bases. This CDR3 has 14 residues. Per germline, CDR1 SEHNR and CDR2 FQNEAQ (reference sequence). V was clipped by 6 bases and J by 5 bases; unmatched bases: 9. Based on the CDR3 plus reference TRBV7-9 and TRBJ2-7, the full variable domain is DTGVSQNPRHKITKRGQNVTFRCDPISEHNRLYWYRQTLGQGPEFLTYFQNEAQLEKSRLLSDRFSAERPKGSFSTLEIQRTEQGDSAMYLCASSEQGAIDEQYFGPGTRLTVT.

This chain joins TRBV11-3 and TRBJ2-7, with TRBD2 matching 9 bases. The CDR3 extends over 16 amino acids. The ends lost 0 bases at V and 5 bases at J; junction bases unmatched: 8. Per germline, CDR1 SGHNT and CDR2 YENEEA. DNA for the CDR3: TGTGCCAGCAGCTTAGATGGGAGACTAGCGGACCACGAGCAGTACTTC. The encoded protein is CASSLDGRLADHEQYF.

The chain joins TRBV27 to TRBJ2-7; D is possibly TRBD2 (7 bases). The CDR3 is made up of 14 amino acids. Deletions cut 8 bases from V and 3 bases from J, with 17 bases between. CDR1 and CDR2 (germline): MNHEY, SMNVEV (reference sequence). CDR3 nucleotide sequence: TGTGCCAGCCCTTTGGGGGGGCGCATCTACGAGCAGTACTTC. It yields the protein CASPLGGRIYEQYF.

J is TRBJ1-1 and V is TRBV2; perhaps TRBD1 as D (5 bases). V lost 7 bases and J lost 5, with 17 bases in between. Per germline, CDR1 SNHLY and CDR2 FYNNEI. This CDR3 spans 14 amino acids. CDR3 coding DNA: TGTGCCAGCAAAGAGAGGGGTCGGGGAACTGAAGCTTTCTTT. This translates into CASKERGRGTEAFF.

The gene calls are TRBV18 and TRBJ2-1; TRBD2 agrees at 10 bases. This CDR3 contains 15 residues. The junction had 2 bases not matched to a gene; V was cut back by 3 bases and J by 3 bases. CDR1 and CDR2 (germline): KGHSH, LQKENI. The CDR3 DNA reads as TGTGCCAGCTCACCTCTAGCGGGGGACTACAATGAGCAGTTCTTC. Its translation: CASSPLAGDYNEQFF. The full variable domain, rest sourced from reference TRBV18 and TRBJ2-1, is NAGVMQNPRHLVRRRGQEARLRCSPMKGHSHVYWYRQLPEEGLKFMVYLQKENIIDESGMPKERFSAEFPKEGPSILRIQQVVRGDSAAYFCASSPLAGDYNEQFFGPGTRLTVL.

V and J are TRBV6-6 and TRBJ2-7; 8 bases align to TRBD1. This CDR3 region has 14 residues. V shed 6 bases and J 0 bases; nucleotides not matched to a gene: 4. Germline values: CDR1 MNHNY, CDR2 SVGAGI (reference sequence). The CDR3 protein is CASSRDRSSYEQYF. The DNA for the CDR3 is TGTGCCAGCAGCCGGGACAGGAGCTCCTACGAGCAGTACTTC.

CDR3 sequence reads: CASSPREVNEKLFF. The DNA of the CDR3 is TGTGCCAGCAGCCCCCGAGAGGTTAATGAAAAACTGTTTTTT. This rearrangement joins TRBV13 to TRBJ1-4; D not resolved. CDR1 and CDR2 from the germline V gene are PRHDT and FYEKMQ (reference sequence). This CDR3 is 14 amino acids long. V shed 5 bases and J shed 4 bases, with 11 bases lying between them.

This clone appeared once. The rearrangement links TRBV18 to TRBJ1-2; D is possibly TRBD1 (5 bases). Germline values: CDR1 KGHSH, CDR2 LQKENI. This CDR3 is 14 amino acids long. Trimming took 2 bases from V and 5 from J, leaving 12 bases between them. CDR3 in DNA: TGTGCCAGCTCACCATCCGAGGGGAATTATGGCTACACCTTC. Its translation is CASSPSEGNYGYTF. The full variable domain, rest sourced from reference TRBV18 and TRBJ1-2, is NAGVMQNPRHLVRRRGQEARLRCSPMKGHSHVYWYRQLPEEGLKFMVYLQKENIIDESGMPKERFSAEFPKEGPSILRIQQVVRGDSAAYFCASSPSEGNYGYTFGSGTRLTVV.

The gene calls are TRBV29-1 and TRBJ2-1, with D unresolved. Deletions cut 3 bases from V and 0 bases from J, with 6 bases between. There are 13 residues in the CDR3. Germline V gene lookup returns CDR1 SQVTM and CDR2 ANQGSEA. The CDR3 bases are TGCAGCGTTGACAGGAGCTCCTACAATGAGCAGTTCTTC. This encodes CSVDRSSYNEQFF.